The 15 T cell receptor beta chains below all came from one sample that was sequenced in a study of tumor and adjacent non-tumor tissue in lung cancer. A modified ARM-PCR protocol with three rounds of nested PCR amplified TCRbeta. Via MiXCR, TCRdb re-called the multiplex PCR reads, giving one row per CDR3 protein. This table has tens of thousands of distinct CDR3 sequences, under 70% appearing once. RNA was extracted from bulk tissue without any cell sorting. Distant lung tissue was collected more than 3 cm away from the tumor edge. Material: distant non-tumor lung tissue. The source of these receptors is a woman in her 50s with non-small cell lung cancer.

DNA for the CDR3: TGCGCCAGCAGCCAAGATCACTACAGTGTCGGCATTGAAGCTTTCTTT. Translating it yields CASSQDHYSVGIEAFF. V and J are TRBV4-1 and TRBJ1-1, with unresolved D. Trimming removed 0 bases at V and 7 bases at J, with 18 bases between. CDR3 size: 16 residues. Germline-derived CDR1 and CDR2 are MGHRA and YSYEKL.

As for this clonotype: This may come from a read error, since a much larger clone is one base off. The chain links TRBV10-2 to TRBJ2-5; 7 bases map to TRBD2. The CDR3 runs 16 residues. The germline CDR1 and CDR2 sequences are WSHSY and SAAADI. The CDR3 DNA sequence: TGCGCCAGCAGTGAGATCTCTGGGACTATTCAAGGGACCCAGTACTTC. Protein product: CASSEISGTIQGTQYF.

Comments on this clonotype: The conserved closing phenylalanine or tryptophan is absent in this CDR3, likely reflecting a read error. This CDR3 reads CASVWRGIDTQYY. Here the CDR3 DNA reads TGTGCCAGCGTGTGGCGTGGGATAGATACGCAGTATTAT. V and J are TRBV11-3 and TRBJ2-3; D is unresolved. Germline V gene data show CDR1 as SGHNT and CDR2 as YENEEA. Trimming removed 8 bases from V and 5 bases from J, with 14 bases in between. The CDR3 runs 13 residues.

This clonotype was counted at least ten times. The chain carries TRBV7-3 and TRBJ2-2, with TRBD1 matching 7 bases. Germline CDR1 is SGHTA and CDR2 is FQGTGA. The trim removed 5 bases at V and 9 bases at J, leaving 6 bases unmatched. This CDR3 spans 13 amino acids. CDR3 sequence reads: CASSNTGVRELFF. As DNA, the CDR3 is TGTGCCAGCAGCAACACAGGGGTTAGGGAGCTGTTTTTT.

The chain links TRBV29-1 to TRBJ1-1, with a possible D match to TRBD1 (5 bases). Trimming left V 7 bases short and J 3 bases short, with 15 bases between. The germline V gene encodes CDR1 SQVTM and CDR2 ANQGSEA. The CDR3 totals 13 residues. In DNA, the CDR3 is TGCAGCGGAGATGTGCCAGGGCACACTGAAGCTTTCTTT. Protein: CSGDVPGHTEAFF.

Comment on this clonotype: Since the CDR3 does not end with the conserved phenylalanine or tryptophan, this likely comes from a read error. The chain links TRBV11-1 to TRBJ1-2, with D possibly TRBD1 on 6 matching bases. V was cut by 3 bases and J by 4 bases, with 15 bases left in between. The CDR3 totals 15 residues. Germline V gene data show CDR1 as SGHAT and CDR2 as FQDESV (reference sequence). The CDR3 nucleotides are TGTGCCAGCAGCTTCGGGGGGGCAGCCCCCTATGGCTACACCTCC. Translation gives CASSFGGAAPYGYTS.

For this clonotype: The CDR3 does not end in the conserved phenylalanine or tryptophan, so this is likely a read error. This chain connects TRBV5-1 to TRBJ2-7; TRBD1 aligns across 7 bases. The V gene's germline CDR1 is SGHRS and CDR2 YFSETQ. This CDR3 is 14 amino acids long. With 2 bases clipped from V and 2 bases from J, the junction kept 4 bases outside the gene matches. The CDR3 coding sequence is TGCGCCAGCAGCTTTGGACAGGCAACCTACGAGCAGTACCTC. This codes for CASSFGQATYEQYL.

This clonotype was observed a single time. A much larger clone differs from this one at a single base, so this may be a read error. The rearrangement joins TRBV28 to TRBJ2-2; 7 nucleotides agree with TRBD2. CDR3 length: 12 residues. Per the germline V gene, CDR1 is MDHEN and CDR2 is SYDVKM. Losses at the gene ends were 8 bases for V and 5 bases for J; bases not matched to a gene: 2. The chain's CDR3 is CASGGGTGELFF. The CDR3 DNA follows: TGTGCCAGCGGGGGAGGGACCGGGGAGCTGTTTTTT. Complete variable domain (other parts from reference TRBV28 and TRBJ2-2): DVKVTQSSRYLVKRTGEKVFLECVQDMDHENMFWYRQDPGLGLRLIYFSYDVKMKEKGDIPEGYSVSREKKERFSLILESASTNQTSMYLCASGGGTGELFFGEGSRLTVL.

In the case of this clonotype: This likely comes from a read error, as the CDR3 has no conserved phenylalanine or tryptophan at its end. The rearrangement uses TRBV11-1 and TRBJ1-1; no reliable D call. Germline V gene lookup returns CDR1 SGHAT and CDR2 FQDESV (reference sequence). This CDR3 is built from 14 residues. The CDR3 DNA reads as TGTGCCAGCAGCTTAAAGGAGTTGAACGCTGAAGCTTTCTCT. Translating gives CASSLKELNAEAFS.

The CDR3 spells CAASGGAYEQYF. CDR3 coding DNA: TGTGCCGCCTCTGGCGGGGCCTACGAGCAGTACTTC. The chain carries TRBV24-1 and TRBJ2-7, with D tentatively TRBD2 (6 bases). Germline CDR1 is KGHDR and CDR2 is SFDVKD. This CDR3 region has 12 residues. V was trimmed by 12 bases and J by 2 bases, leaving 13 bases between them.

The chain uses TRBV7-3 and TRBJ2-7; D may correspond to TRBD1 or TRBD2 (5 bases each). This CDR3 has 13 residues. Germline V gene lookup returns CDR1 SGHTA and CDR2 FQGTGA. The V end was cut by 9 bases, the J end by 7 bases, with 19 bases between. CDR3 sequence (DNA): TGTGCCAGTAGCCAAACGACATGGGGGGAGCAGTACTTC. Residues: CASSQTTWGEQYF. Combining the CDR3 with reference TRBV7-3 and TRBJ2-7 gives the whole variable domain GAGVSQTPSNKVTEKGKYVELRCDPISGHTALYWYRQSLGQGPEFLIYFQGTGAADDSGLPNDRFFAVRPEGSVSTLKIQRTERGDSAVYLCASSQTTWGEQYFGPGTRLTVT.

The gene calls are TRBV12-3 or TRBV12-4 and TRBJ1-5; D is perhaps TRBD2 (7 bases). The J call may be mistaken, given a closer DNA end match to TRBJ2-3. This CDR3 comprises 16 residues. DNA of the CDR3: TGTGCCAGCAGTATGGGGGGGGCTTATGGCAATCAGCCCCAGTATTTT. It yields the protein CASSMGGAYGNQPQYF.

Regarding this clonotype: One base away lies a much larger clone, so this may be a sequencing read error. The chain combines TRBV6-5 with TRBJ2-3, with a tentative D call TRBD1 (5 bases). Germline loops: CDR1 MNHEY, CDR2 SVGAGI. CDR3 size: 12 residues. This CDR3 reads CASGAGTDKQYF. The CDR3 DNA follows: TGTGCCAGCGGGGCAGGCACAGATAAGCAGTATTTT.

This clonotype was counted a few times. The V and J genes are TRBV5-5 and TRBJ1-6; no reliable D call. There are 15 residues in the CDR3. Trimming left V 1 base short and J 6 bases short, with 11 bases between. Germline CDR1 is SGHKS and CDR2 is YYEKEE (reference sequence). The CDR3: CASSLFEQLNSPLHF. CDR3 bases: TGTGCCAGCAGCTTGTTCGAACAGCTTAATTCACCCCTCCACTTT.

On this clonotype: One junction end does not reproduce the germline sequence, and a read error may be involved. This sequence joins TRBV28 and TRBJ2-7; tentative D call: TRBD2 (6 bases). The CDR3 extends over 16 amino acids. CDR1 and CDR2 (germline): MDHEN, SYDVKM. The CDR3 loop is CACSTNRDLIDIKQYF. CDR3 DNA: TGTGCCTGCAGTACTAACCGGGACTTGATTGATATCAAGCAGTACTTC.